These T cell receptor beta chains were read from a single sample in a study of radiation and T cells in renal cell carcinoma. Produced via immunoSEQ multiplex PCR; TCRdb's table is partial and in-frame only. The sample has about 95,000 clones; around 88% are singletons. The sequenced sample was blood, obtained from a patient whose treatment included radiotherapy and nephrectomy. The receptors were gathered from a man between 45 and 60 years old with renal cell carcinoma. CDR3s include the opening cysteine and the closing phenylalanine or tryptophan. A D gene is named only where the DNA matches it firmly. For some rows the clone size is stated as once, few or many, or as a class when expanded; others skip it.

CASSKPGQGSYEQYF	TGTGCCAGTAGTAAACCGGGACAGGGGTCCTACGAGCAGTACTTC	TRBV19	TRBD1	TRBJ2-7	-
CASSQGGFGYTF	TGTGCCAGCAGCCAAGGGGGTTTTGGCTACACCTTC	TRBV14	-	TRBJ1-2	-
CASSFSGTSGGTDTQYF	TGTGCCAGCAGTTTCTCCGGGACTAGCGGGGGCACAGATACGCAGTATTTT	TRBV28	TRBD2	TRBJ2-3	-
CASRAWTQYF	TGTGCCAGCCGAGCGTGGACCCAGTACTTC	TRBV19	-	TRBJ2-5	-
CASFDQGKYGYTF	TGTGCCAGCTTCGATCAGGGGAAGTATGGCTACACCTTC	TRBV28	-	TRBJ1-2	once
CASSLSGQRNQPQHF	TGTGCCAGCAGCTTGTCTGGACAGCGCAATCAGCCCCAGCATTTT	TRBV5-5	-	TRBJ1-5	once
CASSFHTGSNQPQHF	TGTGCCAGCAGCTTCCACACTGGAAGCAATCAGCCCCAGCATTTT	TRBV7-2	-	TRBJ1-5	-
CASSSWGADTQYF	TGTGCCAGCAGCTCGTGGGGGGCAGATACGCAGTATTTT	TRBV7-9	-	TRBJ2-3	-
CASSLRDRGGYTF	TGTGCCAGCAGTCTCCGGGACAGGGGTGGCTACACCTTC	TRBV2	TRBD1	TRBJ1-2	-
CASSEYQETQYF	TGTGCCAGCTCAGAGTACCAAGAGACCCAGTACTTC	TRBV18	-	TRBJ2-5	once
CASTPVGETQYF	TGTGCCAGCACCCCGGTGGGGGAGACCCAGTACTTC	TRBV2	-	TRBJ2-5	-
CASSLGEGTQYF	TGTGCCAGCAGCTTGGGGGAAGGGACCCAGTACTTC	TRBV5-6	-	TRBJ2-5	-
CASRGPEEYNEQFF	TGTGCCAGCAGGGGCCCCGAGGAGTACAATGAGCAGTTCTTC	TRBV5-4	-	TRBJ2-1	-
CASSLAPGQLYEQYF	TGTGCCAGCAGCTTAGCGCCGGGACAGTTGTACGAGCAGTACTTC	TRBV7-6	TRBD1	TRBJ2-7	-
CASSSLQGFLAGNTIYF	TGTGCCAGCAGCTCTCTCCAGGGTTTCTTGGCTGGAAACACCATATATTTT	TRBV7-2	-	TRBJ1-3	-
CASSLSPLLVGGSTDTQYF	TGCGCCAGCAGCTTGTCTCCCCTACTAGTTGGTGGGAGCACAGATACGCAGTATTTT	TRBV5-1	-	TRBJ2-3	-
CASSLDTLGTEAFF	TGTGCCAGCAGCCTGGACACCTTAGGAACTGAAGCTTTCTTT	TRBV11-1	-	TRBJ1-1	-
CASSLRTPRDETQYF	TGCGCCAGCAGCTTACGGACTCCAAGAGATGAGACCCAGTACTTC	TRBV5-1	-	TRBJ2-5	-
CASSDGYEQFF	TGTGCCAGCAGTGATGGTTATGAGCAGTTCTTC	TRBV25-1	-	TRBJ2-1	-
CASSLGALRTDTQYF	TGTGCCAGCAGCTTGGGGGCACTTAGGACAGATACGCAGTATTTT	TRBV5-6	-	TRBJ2-3	once
CASSFGTGSYNEQFF	TGTGCCAGCAGCTTTGGGACAGGGTCCTACAATGAGCAGTTCTTC	TRBV7-2	TRBD1	TRBJ2-1	-
CASSPTQNTEAFF	TGTGCCAGCTCACCGACACAGAACACTGAAGCTTTCTTT	TRBV18	-	TRBJ1-1	-
CASTLLAGVGDEQFF	TGCGCCAGCACCCTTCTAGCGGGAGTTGGGGATGAGCAGTTCTTC	TRBV5-1	TRBD2	TRBJ2-1	-
CASSPEQRARYGYTF	TGTGCCAGCAGCCCCGAACAGCGGGCGAGGTATGGCTACACCTTC	TRBV4-2	-	TRBJ1-2	-
CASSSGASGWDEQFF	TGCGCCAGCAGCTCCGGGGCTAGCGGGTGGGATGAGCAGTTCTTC	TRBV5-1	TRBD2	TRBJ2-1	-
CASSLAILPLQYNEQFF	TGCGCCAGCAGCTTGGCCATACTACCCTTACAATACAATGAGCAGTTCTTC	TRBV5-1	-	TRBJ2-1	-
CASSRRDYGYTF	TGTGCCAGCAGTCGACGGGACTATGGCTACACCTTC	TRBV6-6	-	TRBJ1-2	-
CASSQVPYPNYGYTF	TGCGCCAGCAGCCAAGTCCCCTACCCGAACTATGGCTACACCTTC	TRBV4-1	-	TRBJ1-2	once
CASSNNLGTKDTQYF	TGTGCCAGTAGTAACAATTTAGGGACTAAAGATACGCAGTATTTT	TRBV19	TRBD2	TRBJ2-3	once
CASKFAGTANQPQHF	TGTGCCAGCAAGTTTGCCGGGACGGCGAATCAGCCCCAGCATTTT	TRBV6-5	-	TRBJ1-5	-
CAIRTVNTEAFF	TGTGCCATCAGGACAGTGAACACTGAAGCTTTCTTT	TRBV10-3	-	TRBJ1-1	few
CASRGGAAGELFF	TGTGCCAGCAGGGGGGGGGCAGCCGGGGAGCTGTTTTTT	TRBV25-1	-	TRBJ2-2	-
CAGGTYEQYF	TGTGCCGGGGGAACCTACGAGCAGTACTTC	TRBV19	-	TRBJ2-7	few
CASSAGWRGEAFF	TGTGCCAGCAGCGCGGGTTGGAGGGGTGAAGCTTTCTTT	TRBV9	-	TRBJ1-1	-
CSVEMSRQTQTIYF	TGCAGCGTTGAAATGTCCCGACAAACACAGACCATATATTTT	TRBV29-1	-	TRBJ1-3	-
CASSPNIQGTSGNTIYF	TGTGCCAGCTCACCAAACATTCAAGGCACCTCTGGAAACACCATATATTTT	TRBV18	-	TRBJ1-3	-
CASSGTARETQYF	TGTGCCAGCTCCGGGACTGCCAGGGAGACCCAGTACTTC	TRBV18	-	TRBJ2-5	-
CASSEYLRDEQYF	TGTGCCAGCAGTGAATATCTCAGGGACGAGCAGTACTTC	TRBV25-1	-	TRBJ2-7	-
CASNDGTSSYNSPLHF	TGTGCCAGCAATGATGGGACAAGCTCCTATAATTCACCCCTCCACTTT	TRBV28	-	TRBJ1-6	-
CASILAGVPGELFF	TGTGCCAGCATCTTAGCGGGAGTTCCCGGGGAGCTGTTTTTT	TRBV28	TRBD2	TRBJ2-2	-
CASTTRQGRQPQHF	TGTGCCAGCACCACAAGACAGGGAAGACAGCCCCAGCATTTT	TRBV5-8	TRBD1	TRBJ1-5	-
CASLPYGGSQETQYF	TGTGCCAGTCTCCCCTACGGGGGCAGCCAAGAGACCCAGTACTTC	TRBV19	-	TRBJ2-5	once
CASSYGQMGTEAFF	TGCGCCAGCAGCTACGGCCAGATGGGCACTGAAGCTTTCTTT	TRBV5-1	-	TRBJ1-1	-
CASRDSTLDTQYF	TGCGCCAGCCGGGACTCGACATTGGATACGCAGTATTTT	TRBV4-1	-	TRBJ2-3	-
CSVEAGQGYEQYF	TGCAGCGTTGAAGCAGGCCAGGGCTACGAGCAGTACTTC	TRBV29-1	-	TRBJ2-7	-
CASSLNGQGPFGYTF	TGTGCCAGCAGCTTAAATGGACAGGGACCTTTTGGCTACACCTTC	TRBV7-2	TRBD1	TRBJ1-2	few
CASSYGQGPTYEQYF	TGTGCCAGCAGTTACGGACAGGGGCCGACCTACGAGCAGTACTTC	TRBV6-5	TRBD1	TRBJ2-7	-
CASSLGGGDYNEQFF	TGCGCCAGCAGCCTGGGGGGCGGCGACTATAATGAGCAGTTCTTC	TRBV5-1	-	TRBJ2-1	-
CASSYGQGVNTEAFF	TGTGCCAGCAGTTACGGACAGGGGGTGAACACTGAAGCTTTCTTT	TRBV6-5	TRBD1	TRBJ1-1	-
CASSFRDRGPAAYGYTF	TGTGCCAGCAGCTTCCGGGACAGGGGACCAGCGGCTTATGGCTACACCTTC	TRBV11-3	TRBD1	TRBJ1-2	-